The T cell receptor (beta chain) under discussion was sequenced for a study of OX40 agonist ivuxolimab in advanced cancers. Study-wide results and caveats: Those patients achieving a partial response at 0.1-3.0 mg/kg showed among the lowest clonal expansion.

As for this clone: No antigen is known for it.

Produced via immunoSEQ multiplex PCR; TCRdb's table is partial and in-frame only. The table records around 77,000 clones, roughly nine tenths of them present only once. The sequencing used CD4+ or CD8+ T cells sorted from blood, collected in a trial of the OX40 agonist ivuxolimab. The clonotype comes from an adult with an advanced solid tumor such as melanoma, head and neck, liver or kidney cancer.

CDR3 amino acids: CASSPPTPGSGANVLTF. The CDR3 DNA reads TGTGCCAGCTCACCACCGACCCCTGGGAGTGGGGCCAACGTCCTGACTTTC. The chain combines TRBV18 with TRBJ2-6; D possibly corresponds to TRBD2 (5 bases). Per the germline V gene, CDR1 is KGHSH and CDR2 is LQKENI. This CDR3 spans 17 amino acids. V lost 0 bases and J 3 bases, leaving 12 bases between the germline ends. Using reference TRBV18 and TRBJ2-6 for the parts outside the CDR3, the full variable domain is NAGVMQNPRHLVRRRGQEARLRCSPMKGHSHVYWYRQLPEEGLKFMVYLQKENIIDESGMPKERFSAEFPKEGPSILRIQQVVRGDSAAYFCASSPPTPGSGANVLTFGAGSRLTVL.